The clone carrying this TCR beta chain has more than one count but fewer than ten. No antigen is known for it. TCRdb itself ran the 5' RACE reads through MiXCR, one entry per CDR3 protein. The sample has 250,000 to 300,000 distinct CDR3 sequences, about 8.3% seen once. The entry originates in a study of identical twins. V was clipped by 0 bases and J by 2 bases, with 10 bases between them. The CDR3 spans 15 residues. General study points: These conclusions were based on statistical analysis (cross-sectional, not following the same donors). It was possible that invariant MAIT and iNKT cells partly confounded the zero-insertion analyses. Memory repertoires lacked the insertion deficit that abundant cord blood beta clonotypes showed. Where beta out-of-frame sequences were concerned, excess twin sharing was weaker.

The same sample was also studied in work on yellow fever vaccine responses in identical twins.

Sequenced input: CD8+ T cells sorted from blood. The source is a woman aged 18-35 years in good health. V gene TRBV5-7 combines with J gene TRBJ2-3, with D hard to call. TRBV5-7 belongs to the ORF category, with a function that is uncertain. DNA for the CDR3: TGTGCCAGCAGCTTGGAGGGCCAAAACACAGATACGCAGTATTTT. This codes for CASSLEGQNTDTQYF.